These 2 T cell receptor beta chains were sequenced from one sample in a study of OX40 agonist ivuxolimab in advanced cancers. This table comes from immunoSEQ multiplex PCR, and its TCRdb copy is limited to in-frame clones, with some not included. The data show under 60,000 clones, roughly four fifths seen once. This material consisted of CD4+ or CD8+ T cells sorted from blood, taken in a trial of the OX40 agonist ivuxolimab. Receptor source: an adult with an advanced solid tumor such as melanoma, head and neck, liver or kidney cancer.

This rearrangement joins TRBV5-1 to TRBJ1-1; TRBD1 agrees at 7 bases. Germline V gene lookup returns CDR1 SGHRS and CDR2 YFSETQ. The CDR3 spans 14 residues. The V and J ends lost 2 bases and 2 bases, in that order; junction bases with no gene match: 3. The CDR3 region has the DNA TGCGCCAGCAGCTTCGGGACAGACAACACTGAAGCTTTCTTT. It specifies CASSFGTDNTEAFF.

The chain uses TRBV4-1 and TRBJ1-1, with 9 bases lining up with TRBD1. The J segment lost 1 base and the V segment lost 4 bases, leaving 4 bases of the junction unmatched. The length of the CDR3 is 15 residues. In germline, CDR1 is MGHRA, CDR2 YSYEKL. The CDR3 spells CASSLRTGENTEAFF. The CDR3 DNA reads TGCGCCAGCAGCCTACGGACAGGGGAGAACACTGAAGCTTTCTTT.